This is a list of T cell receptor beta chains from one sample in a study of sequential checkpoint blockade in melanoma. Method: immunoSEQ multiplex PCR; TCRdb's copy keeps in-frame clones and lacks some. The sample has 20,000 to 25,000 clones; 27% are singletons. The sample consisted of tumor tissue (inferred from file names), taken from a patient given nivolumab and ipilimumab in sequence. These receptor sequences come from a human donor with melanoma. Both conserved end residues are part of each CDR3. The D gene is left open where the match is weak. Expanded clones get a size class; other rows say once, few or many, or leave the size out.

>TRBV6-8|-|TRBD1|TRBJ2-3
TGTGCCAGCAGCCTCGGACAGGGTATCTATACGCAGTATTTT
CASSLGQGIYTQYF
>TRBV4-1|few|-|TRBJ2-7
TGCGCCAGCAGCCAAGATCCCGGGGACTCCTACGAGCAGTACTTC
CASSQDPGDSYEQYF
>TRBV30|few|-|TRBJ2-2
TGTGCCTGGAGTGCCACATCTTACGGGGAGCTGTTTTTT
CAWSATSYGELFF
>TRBV9|many|-|TRBJ2-5
TGTGCCAGCAGCAGGGGGGTTGGGTCAATGTATGAGACCCAGTACTTC
CASSRGVGSMYETQYF
>TRBV11-3|many|-|TRBJ1-6
TGTGCCAGCAGCTTAGTCAAAATGGGATCACCCCTCCACTTT
CASSLVKMGSPLHF
>TRBV11-3|-|-|TRBJ1-5
TGTGCCAGCAGCTTCATCGCGTCGGCGGGTCAGCCCCAGCATTTT
CASSFIASAGQPQHF
>TRBV16|-|-|TRBJ2-1
TGTGCCAGCAGCCCAGCCCCCCTCCGTGAGCAGTTCTTC
CASSPAPLREQFF
>TRBV5-1|-|TRBD2|TRBJ2-5
TGCGCCAGCAGCTTTGGTAGCGGGCAAGAGACCCAGTACTTC
CASSFGSGQETQYF
>TRBV7-1|few|-|TRBJ1-1
TGTGCCAGCAGCAAGACACCTAACACTGAAGCTTTCTTT
CASSKTPNTEAFF
>TRBV11-3|few|TRBD2|TRBJ2-1
TGTGCCAGCAGCTTCTCTAGCGGGGGGGCCGATGAGCAGTTCTTC
CASSFSSGGADEQFF
>TRBV29-1|-|-|TRBJ1-1
TGCAGCGTTGAAGGGACGGCACTGGACACTGAAGCTTTCTTT
CSVEGTALDTEAFF
>TRBV6-8|few|TRBD1|TRBJ2-2
TGTGCCAGCAGTACCCGGGACAGGGGTCCAAACACCGGGGAGCTGTTTTTT
CASSTRDRGPNTGELFF
>TRBV28|few|-|TRBJ1-1
TGTGCCAGCAGGTCAGCGCGTTCTTTGAACACTGAAGCTTTCTTT
CASRSARSLNTEAFF
>TRBV29-1|-|TRBD2|TRBJ2-7
TGCAGCGTTGGAACTAGCGAAAATGTGGGAGAGCAGTACTTC
CSVGTSENVGEQYF
>TRBV29-1|-|-|TRBJ1-2
TGCAGCGTTGAGGGGTCCTATCCGGACTATGGCTACACCTTC
CSVEGSYPDYGYTF
>TRBV10-2|large|-|TRBJ1-5
TGCGCCAGCAGTGACGGGGGGCTCCAGCCCCAGCATTTT
CASSDGGLQPQHF
>TRBV19|-|-|TRBJ2-5
TGTGCCAGTAGTATAGGCCCGGTAGGAGAGACCCAGTACTTC
CASSIGPVGETQYF